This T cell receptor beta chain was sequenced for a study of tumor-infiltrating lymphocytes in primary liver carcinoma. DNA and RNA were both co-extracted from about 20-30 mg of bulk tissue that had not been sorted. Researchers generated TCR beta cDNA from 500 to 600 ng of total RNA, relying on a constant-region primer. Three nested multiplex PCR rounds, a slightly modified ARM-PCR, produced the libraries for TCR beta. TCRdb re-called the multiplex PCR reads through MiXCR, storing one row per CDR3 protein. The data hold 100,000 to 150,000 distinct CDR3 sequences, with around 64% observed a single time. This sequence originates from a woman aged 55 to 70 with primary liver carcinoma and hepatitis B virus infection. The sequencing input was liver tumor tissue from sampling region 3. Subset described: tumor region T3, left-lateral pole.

CDR3 in DNA: TGTGCCTGGAGTCCGAACACCGGGAGCTACGAGCAGTACTTC. It specifies CAWSPNTGSYEQYF. The chain couples TRBV30 to TRBJ2-7; weak D call: TRBD2 (6 bases). The V gene lost 2 bases and the J gene lost 3 bases, with 14 bases spanning the gap. The CDR3 has 14 residues. Germline V gives CDR1 GTSNPN, CDR2 SVGIG (reference sequence).